A single sample is the source of the 5 T cell receptor beta chains below, sequenced in a study of naive and memory T cell subsets. Study-wide results and limits: Especially in CD8 cells, naive repertoires contained a few larger clonotypes, possibly CD45RA-re-expressing memory cells.

No antigen has been identified for these receptors. An equimolar mix of two oligonucleotides served as the beta constant-region primer for TRBC1 and TRBC2. Ligated cDNA was amplified by four rounds of PCR with nested alpha and beta constant-region primers and SP2. In TCRdb, the UMI-ligation and nested PCR reads were re-called with MiXCR into one record per CDR3 protein. The profile shows about 150,000 distinct CDR3 sequences, about 20% of them singletons. Source material: naive CD4+ T cells from blood. Receptor source: a human donor in good health.

This clonotype was seen only a few times. V gene TRBV6-4 combines with J gene TRBJ2-1; TRBD2 agrees at 9 bases. This CDR3 region has 15 residues. The V gene end was trimmed by 5 bases and the J gene end by 9 bases; junction bases not matched to a gene: 11. Germline CDR1 is MRHNA and CDR2 is SNTAGT. CDR3 protein: CASSRIAGELLEQFF. CDR3 DNA sequence: TGTGCCAGCAGTCGTATAGCGGGAGAGTTACTTGAGCAGTTCTTC.

The gene calls are TRBV11-2 and TRBJ2-1; D call uncertain. Germline CDR1 reads SGHAT; CDR2 reads FQNNGV. V was pared by 0 bases and J by 10 bases, with 10 bases between. CDR3 length: 13 amino acids. CDR3 sequence: CASSLELFREQFF. CDR3 in DNA: TGTGCCAGCAGCTTAGAGTTGTTCCGGGAGCAGTTCTTC.

This clonotype was counted a few times. The chain carries TRBV27 and TRBJ2-7, with 10 nucleotides matching TRBD1. CDR1 and CDR2 (germline): MNHEY, SMNVEV (reference sequence). The CDR3 length is 14 residues. The trim removed 3 bases at V and 7 bases at J, leaving 6 bases unmatched. CDR3 residues: CASSFRDRGVEQYF. DNA of the CDR3: TGTGCCAGCAGTTTCCGGGACAGGGGTGTTGAGCAGTACTTC.

V is TRBV18 and J is TRBJ2-6; perhaps TRBD1 as D (5 bases). The CDR3 is 20 amino acids. V lost 3 bases to trimming and J lost 0 bases, with 21 bases between them. CDR1 is KGHSH and CDR2 is LQKENI in the germline V gene. This chain's CDR3 is CASSPALGQGASSGANVLTF. The CDR3 coding sequence is TGTGCCAGCTCACCTGCTCTAGGGCAAGGGGCTTCCTCTGGGGCCAACGTCCTGACTTTC.

This chain joins TRBV2 and TRBJ2-7; TRBD1 aligns across 10 bases. The CDR3 has 15 residues. Germline CDR1 is SNHLY and CDR2 is FYNNEI. Losses at the gene ends were 3 bases for V and 0 bases for J; bases not matched to a gene: 2. Here the CDR3 reads CASSDGTGDSYEQYF. CDR3 DNA sequence: TGTGCCAGCAGTGACGGGACAGGGGACTCCTACGAGCAGTACTTC. The full variable domain, rest sourced from reference TRBV2 and TRBJ2-7, is EPEVTQTPSHQVTQMGQEVILRCVPISNHLYFYWYRQILGQKVEFLVSFYNNEISEKSEIFDDQFSVERPDGSNFTLKIRSTKLEDSAMYFCASSDGTGDSYEQYFGPGTRLTVT.